These 14 T cell receptor beta chains were all obtained from the same sample, sequenced in a study of blood T cell repertoires in COVID-19. Here immunoSEQ multiplex PCR was the method, and the copy in TCRdb shows in-frame clones only, minus some. The data hold about 270,000 clones, with around 90% observed a single time. Sequencing used PBMCs or T cells enriched from blood (not recorded which). Receptor source: a man aged 35 to 55 who had been exposed to COVID-19.

This chain uses TRBV9 with TRBJ1-6; D remains ambiguous. CDR1 and CDR2 from the germline V gene are SGDLS and YYNGEE. Trimming took off 4 bases at V and 6 bases at J, with 14 bases between the two ends. The CDR3 contains 15 residues. Here the CDR3 DNA reads TGTGCCAGCAGCTCCCTCGGCGAGGTTAATTCACCCCTCCACTTT. It is translated as CASSSLGEVNSPLHF.

The chain combines TRBV6-4 with TRBJ1-2; 10 positions match TRBD1. Germline assignment: CDR1 MRHNA and CDR2 SNTAGT. The length of the CDR3 is 13 residues. Trimming at V came to 6 bases and at J to 6 bases, leaving 4 bases not matched to a gene. The CDR3 sequence: CASRGQGMDGYTF. The CDR3 nucleotides read TGTGCCAGCAGGGGACAGGGGATGGATGGCTACACCTTC.

This rearrangement joins TRBV6-6 to TRBJ2-1; 8 bases agree with TRBD2. V lost 10 bases and J lost 6; bases outside the gene matches: 17. CDR1 and CDR2 (germline): MNHNY, SVGAGI (reference sequence). This CDR3 comprises 16 residues. The DNA of the CDR3 is TGTGCCATCGGAACAACTAGGAGCGGGAGACCCAATGAGCAGTTCTTC. It encodes CAIGTTRSGRPNEQFF.

This CDR3 reads CASSLKGLNTEAFF. DNA of the CDR3: TGTGCCAGCAGCTTAAAGGGGCTTAATACTGAAGCTTTCTTT. The chain joins TRBV7-3 to TRBJ1-1; D is possibly TRBD1 (5 bases). The CDR3 is 14 residues long. The germline V gene has CDR1 SGHTA and CDR2 FQGTGA. The V end lost 1 base, the J end lost 5 bases, and 11 bases lay between the germline ends.

The V and J genes are TRBV12-3 or TRBV12-4 and TRBJ1-2, with TRBD1 as a possible D gene (5 bases). The CDR3 consists of 13 residues. V dropped 1 base and J dropped 7 bases, with 10 bases sitting between them. CDR3 nucleotides: TGTGCCAGCAGTTTAGGAATAGGGGTTGGCTACACCTTC. Residues: CASSLGIGVGYTF.

V and J are TRBV27 and TRBJ2-1; D may be TRBD1 (6 bases). Germline V CDR1 and CDR2: MNHEY, SMNVEV (reference sequence). V lost 3 bases and J 0 bases, leaving 15 bases between the germline ends. The CDR3 sequence is 17 residues long. Here the CDR3 DNA reads TGTGCCAGCAGTTTGATGGCGCAGGGGCTCTCCTACAATGAGCAGTTCTTC. Translating gives CASSLMAQGLSYNEQFF.

The V and J genes are TRBV28 and TRBJ2-7, with 9 positions matching TRBD1. The CDR3 has 15 amino acids. Trimming cost V 5 bases and J 4 bases; bases outside gene matches: 9. CDR1 and CDR2 (germline): MDHEN, SYDVKM. The CDR3, as DNA: TGTGCCAGCAGTCCGTGGGACAGGGAACTTTACGAGCAGTACTTC. Translated, it gives CASSPWDRELYEQYF.

This chain links TRBV7-2 with TRBJ1-2; 7 nucleotides align to TRBD1. Trimming at V came to 1 base and at J to 8 bases, leaving 4 bases not matched to a gene. The CDR3 contains 13 residues. Germline V gene sequence: CDR1 SGHTA, CDR2 FQGNSA. This chain's CDR3 is CASSLVQGEGYTF. As DNA, the CDR3 is TGTGCCAGCAGCTTAGTTCAGGGGGAGGGCTACACCTTC.

V gene TRBV11-2 combines with J gene TRBJ1-1, with no clear D. The V gene lost 1 base and the J gene lost 4 bases, with 13 bases spanning the gap. This CDR3 is built from 15 residues. Per germline, CDR1 SGHAT and CDR2 FQNNGV. The CDR3 spells CASSLGRWRSTEAFF. The CDR3 nucleotides read TGTGCCAGCAGCTTAGGCAGATGGAGGAGCACTGAAGCTTTCTTT.

This chain links TRBV14 with TRBJ1-2, with no clear D. The V end lost 2 bases, the J end lost 5 bases, and 6 bases lay between the germline ends. Germline lookup yields CDR1 SGHDN and CDR2 FVKESK. The CDR3 has 12 residues. DNA of the CDR3: TGTGCCAGCAGCCAATCTGTTTATGGCTACACCTTC. It specifies CASSQSVYGYTF.

The rearrangement uses TRBV11-2 and TRBJ1-3, with D tentatively TRBD1 (6 bases). The CDR3 contains 16 residues. Trimming removed 5 bases at V and 0 bases at J, with 14 bases between. Looked up from germline, CDR1 is SGHAT and CDR2 is FQNNGV. This chain's CDR3 is CASSRGAGSSGNTIYF. The DNA of the CDR3 is TGTGCCAGCAGCCGGGGGGCGGGTAGCTCTGGAAACACCATATATTTT.

The gene calls are TRBV18 and TRBJ2-5; weak D call: TRBD2 (6 bases). V was shortened by 2 bases and J by 10 bases, with 17 bases between the two germline ends. The germline CDR1 and CDR2 sequences are KGHSH and LQKENI. The CDR3 is 14 amino acids. CDR3 coding DNA: TGTGCCAGCTCACCAACGGACTATAATGGGAACCAGTACTTC. Translation: CASSPTDYNGNQYF.

The chain joins TRBV2 to TRBJ1-4; a possible D gene is TRBD1 (6 bases). The CDR3 runs to 16 residues. Per germline, CDR1 SNHLY and CDR2 FYNNEI. With 6 bases removed from V and 4 bases from J, the gap between germline ends came to 18 bases. This CDR3 is CASSRSGVYSNEKLFF. The CDR3 DNA reads as TGTGCCAGCAGCCGTTCAGGGGTGTATAGTAATGAAAAACTGTTTTTT.

J is TRBJ2-1 and V is TRBV4-3; D gene unclear. The CDR3 length is 13 residues. The V end lost 2 bases, the J end lost 7 bases, and 9 bases lay between the germline ends. The germline CDR1 and CDR2 sequences are LGHNA and YSLEER. The CDR3 coding sequence is TGCGCCAGCAGCCAATCTCAGGCGAATGAGCAGTTCTTC. As protein: CASSQSQANEQFF.